This T cell receptor beta chain was recovered during a study of blood T cell repertoires in COVID-19. Study overall: COVID-19 samples from acute and convalescent phases originated in the United States, Italy and Spain. The analysed material was cDNA or gDNA that came from T cells, B-cell-depleted T cells, or PBMCs.

In the original workflow: The assay estimated nucleated cells by amplifying reference gene primers. The assay was immunoSEQ multiplex PCR, and TCRdb's table has in-frame clones only and misses some. Clone size and V and J calls were adopted from that table, with D and trimming inferred from the DNA. There are approximately 150,000 clones in the sample; 70% to 90% occur only once, and 5.4% lies in the top ten. The length of the CDR3 is 14 residues. Germline V gene lookup returns CDR1 SGHDT and CDR2 YYEEEE. With 4 bases clipped from V and 2 bases from J, the junction kept 4 bases outside the gene matches.

Sequenced: peripheral blood. The TCR sequence derives from a woman in her forties or fifties with COVID-19, enrolled during active disease. J is TRBJ2-7 and V is TRBV5-6; 9 bases map to TRBD1. In DNA form, the CDR3 reads TGTGCCAGCAGCCCGACAGGGGGACCCTACGAGCAGTACTTC. It specifies CASSPTGGPYEQYF.